The 5 T cell receptor beta chains below come from one sample, sequenced in a study of T-cell reconstitution after alpha-beta-depleted transplantation in children. It was with unique molecular identifiers that the TCRbeta library was prepared. TCRdb fed the PCR reads into MiXCR, producing one record per CDR3 protein. The table lists about 500,000 distinct CDR3 sequences, approximately 32% of them singletons, with around 2.4% in the top ten. This material consisted of PBMCs from the stem cell graft donor, taken from the stem cell graft. The source is a human donor who donated a stem cell graft to a child with aplastic anemia.

The chain links TRBV7-8 to TRBJ1-1, with TRBD1 matching over 8 bases. The CDR3 runs to 16 residues. V trimming: 4 bases; J trimming: 2 bases; junction bases outside the gene matches: 9. CDR1 and CDR2 from the germline V gene are SGHVS and FQNEAQ. In DNA form, the CDR3 reads TGTGCCAGCAGCTCAAGGACAGGGTACGATAACACTGAAGCTTTCTTT. Protein sequence: CASSSRTGYDNTEAFF.

The J gene is TRBJ1-4, the V gene TRBV6-1; possible D gene TRBD1, 5 bases. There are 17 residues in the CDR3. V was cut by 6 bases and J by 8 bases, with 25 bases left in between. The germline gives CDR1 MNHNS, CDR2 SASEGT. This chain's CDR3 is CASSNTGTRRMEEKLFF. The CDR3 nucleotides are TGTGCCAGCAGCAATACCGGGACCCGTAGGATGGAGGAAAAACTGTTTTTT.

This clonotype was detected a few times. The rearrangement uses TRBV12-3 or TRBV12-4 and TRBJ1-5; no reliable D call. The CDR3 consists of 14 residues. The germline V and J ends were trimmed by 6 bases and 9 bases, with 18 bases remaining between them. CDR3 bases: TGTGCCAGCAGGGATGCGGGTCCTAACTCGCCCCAGCATTTT. Protein: CASRDAGPNSPQHF.

The chain links TRBV28 to TRBJ2-1; D is undetermined. The CDR3 runs 12 residues. V was trimmed by 8 bases and J by 9 bases, leaving 14 bases between them. Germline assignment: CDR1 MDHEN and CDR2 SYDVKM. CDR3 sequence reads: CASVTNGFEQFF. The CDR3, as DNA: TGTGCCAGCGTCACTAACGGGTTTGAGCAGTTCTTC.

V is TRBV13 and J is TRBJ2-3; 8 bases fit TRBD1. The CDR3 contains 14 residues. Germline V gene lookup returns CDR1 PRHDT and CDR2 FYEKMQ (reference sequence). V gave up 5 bases and J gave up 0 bases; unmatched junction bases: 1. The CDR3 DNA is TGTGCCAGCAGCCGGACAGGGAGCACAGATACGCAGTATTTT. The encoded protein is CASSRTGSTDTQYF.